These 20 T cell receptor beta chains share one sample of origin, sequenced in a study of cytomegalovirus exposure and HLA in healthy donors. The PCR was carried out with 60 Vbeta primers and 13 Jbeta primers. Only in-frame clones appear in the TCRdb table, and some are missing; sequencing was by immunoSEQ multiplex PCR. Among some 130,000 clones listed, approximately 80% were seen once. What was sequenced was PBMCs. The receptors derive from a male donor in good health and CMV-seronegative.

This clone has a handful of counts. The J gene is TRBJ1-1, the V gene TRBV11-3, with D tentatively TRBD1 (6 bases). In germline, CDR1 is SGHNT, CDR2 YENEEA. The germline V and J ends were trimmed by 3 bases and 1 base, with 6 bases remaining between them. The CDR3 runs to 13 residues. CDR3 sequence (DNA): TGTGCCAGCAGCTTGGACAGGAACACTGAAGCTTTCTTT. Protein product: CASSLDRNTEAFF.

The gene calls are TRBV6-1 and TRBJ2-3, with 10 bases that match TRBD1. The V gene end was trimmed by 4 bases and the J gene end by 4 bases; junction bases not matched to a gene: 5. CDR1 is MNHNS and CDR2 is SASEGT in the germline V gene. The CDR3 runs to 15 residues. The CDR3 DNA reads TGTGCCAGCAGTGTTGGCGGGACAGGGGCAGATACGCAGTATTTT. It translates to CASSVGGTGADTQYF.

CDR3 in DNA: TGTGCCTGGAGTGTACCAGCGGGAGTTTCCGAGCAGTACTTC. Translation: CAWSVPAGVSEQYF. V is TRBV30 and J is TRBJ2-7, with 8 bases matching TRBD2. Germline V gene data show CDR1 as GTSNPN and CDR2 as SVGIG (reference sequence). The CDR3 length is 14 residues. V gave up 0 bases and J gave up 6 bases; unmatched junction bases: 7.

The rearrangement links TRBV6-5 to TRBJ1-2; 8 bases are shared with TRBD1. The germline V gene encodes CDR1 MNHEY and CDR2 SVGAGI. This CDR3 contains 14 residues. V dropped 7 bases and J dropped 5; count of bases not matched to a gene: 9. The CDR3 region has the DNA TGTGCCAGCAACCCCGGGACAGGAAATTATGGCTACACCTTC. This translates into CASNPGTGNYGYTF.

This clone appeared a few times. The V gene is TRBV9, the J gene TRBJ2-3, with 8 bases that match TRBD1. Germline-derived CDR1 and CDR2 are SGDLS and YYNGEE. CDR3 length: 14 residues. Trimming took 0 bases from V and 11 from J; bases not matched to a gene: 8. CDR3 protein: CASSVEGAGGGQYF. CDR3 coding DNA: TGTGCCAGCAGCGTAGAGGGAGCAGGGGGCGGGCAGTATTTT. Looking up the rest from reference TRBV9 and TRBJ2-3 gives the full variable domain: DSGVTQTPKHLITATGQRVTLRCSPRSGDLSVYWYQQSLDQGLQFLIQYYNGEERAKGNILERFSAQQFPDLHSELNLSSLELGDSALYFCASSVEGAGGGQYFGPGTRLTVL.

The CDR3 loop reads CASSEETGSTDTQYF. DNA of the CDR3: TGTGCCAGCAGTGAAGAGACAGGTAGCACAGATACGCAGTATTTT. The gene calls are TRBV6-1 and TRBJ2-3; TRBD1 is a possible D gene (6 bases). This CDR3 has 15 residues. Trimming shortened V by 1 base and J by 0 bases, and 8 bases separated the two germline ends. Looked up from germline, CDR1 is MNHNS and CDR2 is SASEGT.

This chain connects TRBV19 to TRBJ1-1; D is undetermined. Germline assignment: CDR1 LNHDA and CDR2 SQIVND (reference sequence). CDR3 length: 14 residues. Trimming shortened V by 3 bases and J by 5 bases, and 13 bases separated the two germline ends. CDR3 in DNA: TGTGCCAGTAGTATGCTCCCCCTAGGAACTGAAGCTTTCTTT. It codes for CASSMLPLGTEAFF.

This rearrangement joins TRBV11-2 to TRBJ1-1; TRBD1 agrees at 10 bases. The CDR3 runs to 16 residues. Germline-derived CDR1 and CDR2 are SGHAT and FQNNGV. The V and J ends lost 5 bases and 3 bases, in that order; junction bases with no gene match: 9. Here the CDR3 reads CASSGGQGKRDTEAFF. Here the CDR3 DNA reads TGTGCCAGCAGCGGGGGACAGGGGAAACGCGACACTGAAGCTTTCTTT.

This rearrangement joins TRBV7-2 to TRBJ2-7; D possibly corresponds to TRBD1 (6 bases). Between the trimmed V and J ends, which lost 8 bases and 6 bases, there was a span of 8 bases. The CDR3 has 10 residues. The germline CDR1 and CDR2 sequences are SGHTA and FQGNSA. DNA for the CDR3: TGTGCCAGCGTGGGGGCCGAGCAGTACTTC. Translating it yields CASVGAEQYF.

This chain joins TRBV11-2 and TRBJ2-1, with 8 bases fitting TRBD2. V was pared by 7 bases and J by 1 base, with 6 bases of the junction left unmatched. This CDR3 is built from 15 residues. Germline-derived CDR1 and CDR2 are SGHAT and FQNNGV. The CDR3 reads CASTSSGTSYNEQFF. The CDR3 coding sequence is TGTGCCAGCACCAGTAGCGGGACGTCCTACAATGAGCAGTTCTTC.

The CDR3 bases are TGTGCCAGCAGCAAAAGAAGGGGTGTAAGATTAGTAGTAAAACTGTTTTTT. Protein product: CASSKRRGVRLVVKLFF. The J gene is TRBJ1-4, the V gene TRBV21-1; the DNA was not compared with TRBD1, the D call given in the table. TRBV21-1 constitutes a pseudogene. This CDR3 contains 17 residues.

The chain combines TRBV18 with TRBJ2-7; D is uncertain. CDR3 length: 12 amino acids. CDR1 is KGHSH, CDR2 LQKENI, per germline. The V gene lost 2 bases and the J gene lost 4 bases, with 6 bases spanning the gap. CDR3 loop: CASSPSLYEQYF. The CDR3 nucleotides are TGTGCCAGCTCACCAAGCCTATACGAGCAGTACTTC.

A single count supports this clone. The V call is TRBV7-2, the J call TRBJ2-7; D not certain. CDR1 SGHTA and CDR2 FQGNSA come from the germline V gene. V lost 4 bases and J lost 0, with 4 bases in between. This CDR3 has 12 amino acids. CDR3 in DNA: TGTGCCAGCAGCTCCATCTCCTACGAGCAGTACTTC. Translation: CASSSISYEQYF. The whole variable domain, filled in from reference TRBV7-2 and TRBJ2-7, reads GAGVSQSPSNKVTEKGKDVELRCDPISGHTALYWYRQSLGQGLEFLIYFQGNSAPDKSGLPSDRFSAERTGGSVSTLTIQRTQQEDSAVYLCASSSISYEQYFGPGTRLTVT.

This clone was detected once. This rearrangement joins TRBV19 to TRBJ1-6; the D gene is possibly TRBD1 (5 bases). Germline V gene data show CDR1 as LNHDA and CDR2 as SQIVND (reference sequence). The CDR3 spans 14 residues. V lost 7 bases and J lost 3, with 10 bases in between. The CDR3 sequence: CASKPRDYNSPLHF. For the CDR3, the DNA is TGTGCCAGTAAGCCCAGGGACTATAATTCACCCCTCCACTTT.

The chain combines TRBV11-2 with TRBJ2-1, with a possible D match to TRBD1 (6 bases). The CDR3 spans 14 residues. The V gene lost 3 bases and the J gene lost 8 bases, with 14 bases spanning the gap. The germline CDR1 and CDR2 sequences are SGHAT and FQNNGV. The CDR3 region has the DNA TGTGCCAGCAGCTTCGGCGCCAGGGGCGATGAGCAGTTCTTC. This translates into CASSFGARGDEQFF. The full variable domain, with the rest looked up from reference TRBV11-2 and TRBJ2-1, is EAGVAQSPRYKIIEKRQSVAFWCNPISGHATLYWYQQILGQGPKLLIQFQNNGVVDDSQLPKDRFSAERLKGVDSTLKIQPAKLEDSAVYLCASSFGARGDEQFFGPGTRLTVL.

CDR3 in DNA: TGTGCCAGCAGCGCGGGTGGGTCTAGCTACGAGCAGTACTTC. Translated, it gives CASSAGGSSYEQYF. This chain connects TRBV9 to TRBJ2-7; D not certain. Germline V lookup: CDR1 SGDLS, CDR2 YYNGEE. This CDR3 is 14 amino acids long. Between the trimmed V and J ends, which lost 3 bases and 3 bases, there was a span of 13 bases. The full variable domain, its missing parts supplied by reference TRBV9 and TRBJ2-7, is DSGVTQTPKHLITATGQRVTLRCSPRSGDLSVYWYQQSLDQGLQFLIQYYNGEERAKGNILERFSAQQFPDLHSELNLSSLELGDSALYFCASSAGGSSYEQYFGPGTRLTVT.

The rearrangement links TRBV5-8 to TRBJ2-3; 8 bases match TRBD2. Germline assignment: CDR1 SGHTS and CDR2 YDEGEE. J was trimmed by 4 bases and V by 1 base; bases with no gene match: 5. There are 15 residues in the CDR3. CDR3 residues: CASSLSGSMADTQYF. In DNA form, the CDR3 reads TGTGCCAGCAGCTTGAGCGGGAGCATGGCAGATACGCAGTATTTT.

The chain employs TRBV30 and TRBJ2-2; 8 bases agree with TRBD1. The CDR3 is 14 amino acids. Per the germline V gene, CDR1 is GTSNPN and CDR2 is SVGIG (reference sequence). The junction had 6 bases not matched to a gene; V was cut back by 4 bases and J by 5 bases. The CDR3 here is CAWITRTGTGELFF. As DNA, the CDR3 is TGTGCCTGGATCACTCGGACAGGGACCGGGGAGCTGTTTTTT.

The chain is built from TRBV10-3 and TRBJ2-7, with a tentative D call TRBD2 (5 bases). Germline V gives CDR1 ENHRY, CDR2 SYGVKD. V lost 6 bases and J 4 bases, leaving 13 bases between the germline ends. This CDR3 is built from 13 residues. The CDR3 protein is CAIRGGEGYEQYF. The CDR3 DNA reads as TGTGCCATCAGAGGCGGCGAGGGATACGAGCAGTACTTC.

This clone was counted only a few times. The chain couples TRBV2 to TRBJ1-3; TRBD1 might be the D (5 bases). V dropped 2 bases and J dropped 2 bases, with 10 bases sitting between them. The germline V gene has CDR1 SNHLY and CDR2 FYNNEI. This CDR3 region has 15 residues. As DNA, the CDR3 is TGTGCCAGCAGTGAACGGGCAGGGACTGGAAACACCATATATTTT. Protein product: CASSERAGTGNTIYF.